A single TCR beta chain is shown here with its context. This sample was included in a study of cytomegalovirus exposure and HLA in healthy donors. Germline lookup yields CDR1 MGHRA and CDR2 YSYEKL. This CDR3 is built from 19 residues. The PCR made use of 60 Vbeta and 13 Jbeta primers. Clones were sequenced by immunoSEQ multiplex PCR, and TCRdb holds only the in-frame ones, with some missing. Of about 150,000 clones in the sample, 79% were seen once. Specimen: PBMCs. V and J are TRBV4-1 and TRBJ2-5, with TRBD2 as a possible D gene (6 bases). The DNA matches TRBJ2-7 better at its end, which makes the J call doubtful. The TCR sequence derives from a woman between 35 and 50 years old in good health and CMV-seropositive. CDR3 nucleotide sequence: TGCGCCAGCAGCCACTTAGGACTCAAGGGCGGGGCTCGCTCCTACGAGCAGTACTTC. Encoded protein: CASSHLGLKGGARSYEQYF.